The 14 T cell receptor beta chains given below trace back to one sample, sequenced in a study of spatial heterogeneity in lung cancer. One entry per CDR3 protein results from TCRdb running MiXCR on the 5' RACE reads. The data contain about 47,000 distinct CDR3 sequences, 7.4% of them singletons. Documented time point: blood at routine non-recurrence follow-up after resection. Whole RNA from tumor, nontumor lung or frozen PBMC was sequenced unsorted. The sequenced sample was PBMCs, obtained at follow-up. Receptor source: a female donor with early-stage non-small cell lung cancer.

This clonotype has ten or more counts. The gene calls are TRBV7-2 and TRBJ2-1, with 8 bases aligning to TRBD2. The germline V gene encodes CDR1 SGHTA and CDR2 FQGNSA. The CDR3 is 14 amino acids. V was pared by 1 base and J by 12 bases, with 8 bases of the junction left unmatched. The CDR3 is CASSLGGLAKRQFF. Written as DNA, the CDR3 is TGTGCCAGCAGCTTAGGTGGACTAGCTAAACGGCAGTTCTTC.

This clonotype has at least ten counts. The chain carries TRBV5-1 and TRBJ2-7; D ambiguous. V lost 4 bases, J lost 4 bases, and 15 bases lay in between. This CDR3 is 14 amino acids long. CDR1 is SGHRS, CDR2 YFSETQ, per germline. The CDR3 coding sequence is TGCGCCAGCAGCCAAGACATAGACCGATACGAGCAGTACTTC. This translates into CASSQDIDRYEQYF.

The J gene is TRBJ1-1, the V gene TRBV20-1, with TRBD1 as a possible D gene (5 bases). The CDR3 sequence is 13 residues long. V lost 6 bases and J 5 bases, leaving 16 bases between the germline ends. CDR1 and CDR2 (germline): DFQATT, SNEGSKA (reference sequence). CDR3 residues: CSARWGGWTEAFF. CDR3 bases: TGCAGTGCCCGATGGGGGGGTTGGACTGAAGCTTTCTTT.

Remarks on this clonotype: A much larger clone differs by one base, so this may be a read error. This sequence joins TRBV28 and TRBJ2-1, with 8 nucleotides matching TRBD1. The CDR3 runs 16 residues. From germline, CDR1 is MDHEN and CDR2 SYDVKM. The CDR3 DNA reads TGTGCCAACAGTTTACAGGGGGTAAGCTCCTACAATGAGCAGTTCTTC. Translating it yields CANSLQGVSSYNEQFF.

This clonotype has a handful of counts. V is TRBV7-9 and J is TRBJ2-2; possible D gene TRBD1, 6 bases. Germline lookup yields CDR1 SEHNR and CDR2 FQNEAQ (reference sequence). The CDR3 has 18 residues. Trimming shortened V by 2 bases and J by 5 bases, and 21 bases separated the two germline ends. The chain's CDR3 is CASSLPDMTGLGTGELFF. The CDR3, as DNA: TGTGCCAGCAGCTTACCCGACATGACAGGTCTGGGAACCGGGGAGCTGTTTTTT. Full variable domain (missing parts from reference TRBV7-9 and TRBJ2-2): DTGVSQNPRHKITKRGQNVTFRCDPISEHNRLYWYRQTLGQGPEFLTYFQNEAQLEKSRLLSDRFSAERPKGSFSTLEIQRTEQGDSAMYLCASSLPDMTGLGTGELFFGEGSRLTVL.

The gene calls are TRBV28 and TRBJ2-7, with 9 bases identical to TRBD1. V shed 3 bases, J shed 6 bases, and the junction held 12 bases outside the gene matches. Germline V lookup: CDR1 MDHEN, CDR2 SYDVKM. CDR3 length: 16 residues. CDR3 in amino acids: CASSFSLGTGNFEQYF. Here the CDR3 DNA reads TGTGCCAGCAGTTTTAGCTTAGGGACAGGGAATTTCGAGCAGTACTTC.

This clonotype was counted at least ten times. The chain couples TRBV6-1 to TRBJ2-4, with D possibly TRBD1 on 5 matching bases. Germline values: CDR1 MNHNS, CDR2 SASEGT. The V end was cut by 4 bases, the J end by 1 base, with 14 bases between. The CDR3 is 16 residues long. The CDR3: CASSGQSRVAKNIQYF. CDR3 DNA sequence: TGTGCCAGCAGTGGACAGTCCCGGGTCGCCAAAAACATTCAGTACTTC.

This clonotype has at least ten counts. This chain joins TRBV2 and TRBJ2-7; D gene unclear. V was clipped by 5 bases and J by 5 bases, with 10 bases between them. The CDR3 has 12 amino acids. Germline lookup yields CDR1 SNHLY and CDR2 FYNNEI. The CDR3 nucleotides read TGTGCCAGCAGTTCTACCGTGGACGAGCAGTACTTC. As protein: CASSSTVDEQYF.

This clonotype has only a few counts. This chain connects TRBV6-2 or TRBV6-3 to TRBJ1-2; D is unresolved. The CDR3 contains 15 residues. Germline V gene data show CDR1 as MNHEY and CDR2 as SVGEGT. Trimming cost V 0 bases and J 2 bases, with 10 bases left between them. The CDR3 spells CASSYSRLPNYGYTF. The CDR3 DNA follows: TGTGCCAGCAGTTACTCGAGACTGCCGAACTATGGCTACACCTTC.

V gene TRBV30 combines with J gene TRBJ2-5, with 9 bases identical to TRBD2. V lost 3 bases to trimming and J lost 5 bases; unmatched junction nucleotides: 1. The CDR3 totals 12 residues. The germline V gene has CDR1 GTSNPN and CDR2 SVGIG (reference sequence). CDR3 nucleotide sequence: TGTGCCTGGAGCAGCGGGGGGGAGACCCAGTACTTC. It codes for CAWSSGGETQYF. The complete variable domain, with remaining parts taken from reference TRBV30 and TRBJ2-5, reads SQTIHQWPATLVQPVGSPLSLECTVEGTSNPNLYWYRQAAGRGLQLLFYSVGIGQISSEVPQNLSASRPQDRQFILSSKKLLLSDSGFYLCAWSSGGETQYFGPGTRLLVL.

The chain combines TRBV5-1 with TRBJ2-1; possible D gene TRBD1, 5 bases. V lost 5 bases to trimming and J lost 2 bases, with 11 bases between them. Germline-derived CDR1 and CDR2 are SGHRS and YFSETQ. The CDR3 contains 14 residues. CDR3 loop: CASRDTPTYNEQFF. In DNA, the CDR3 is TGCGCCAGCAGGGACACACCGACCTACAATGAGCAGTTCTTC.

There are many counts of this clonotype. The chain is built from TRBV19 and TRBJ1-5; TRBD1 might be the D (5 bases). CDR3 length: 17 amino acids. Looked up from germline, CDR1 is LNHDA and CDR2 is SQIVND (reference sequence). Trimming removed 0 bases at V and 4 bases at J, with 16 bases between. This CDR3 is CASSIDHWNRPNQPQHF. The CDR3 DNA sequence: TGTGCCAGTAGTATAGATCACTGGAACAGGCCGAATCAGCCCCAGCATTTT.

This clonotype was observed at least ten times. CDR3 sequence (DNA): TGCGCCAGCAGCTCGGGGGGTTCCTACAATGAGCAGTTCTTC. This gives the protein CASSSGGSYNEQFF. V and J are TRBV5-1 and TRBJ2-1; 7 bases align to TRBD2. The CDR3 extends over 14 amino acids. The germline gives CDR1 SGHRS, CDR2 YFSETQ. Trimming removed 3 bases from V and 1 base from J; junction bases left unmatched: 1.

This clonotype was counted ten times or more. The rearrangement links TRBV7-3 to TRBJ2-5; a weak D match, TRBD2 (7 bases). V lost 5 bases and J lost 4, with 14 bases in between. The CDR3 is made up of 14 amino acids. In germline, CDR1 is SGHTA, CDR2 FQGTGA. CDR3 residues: CASSPQAGAETQYF. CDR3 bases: TGTGCCAGCAGCCCCCAGGCGGGGGCAGAGACCCAGTACTTC.